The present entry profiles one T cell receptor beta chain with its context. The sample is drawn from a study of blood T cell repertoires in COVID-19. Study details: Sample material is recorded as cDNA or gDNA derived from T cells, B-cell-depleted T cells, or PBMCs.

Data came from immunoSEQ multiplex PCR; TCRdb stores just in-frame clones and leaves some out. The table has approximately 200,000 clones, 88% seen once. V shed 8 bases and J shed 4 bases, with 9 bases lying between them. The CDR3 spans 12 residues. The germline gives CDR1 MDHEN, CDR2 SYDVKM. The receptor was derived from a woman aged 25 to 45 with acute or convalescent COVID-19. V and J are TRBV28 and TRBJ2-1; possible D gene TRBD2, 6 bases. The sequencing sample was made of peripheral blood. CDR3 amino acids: CASGTHYNEQFF. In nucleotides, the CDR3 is TGTGCCAGCGGGACTCATTACAATGAGCAGTTCTTC.